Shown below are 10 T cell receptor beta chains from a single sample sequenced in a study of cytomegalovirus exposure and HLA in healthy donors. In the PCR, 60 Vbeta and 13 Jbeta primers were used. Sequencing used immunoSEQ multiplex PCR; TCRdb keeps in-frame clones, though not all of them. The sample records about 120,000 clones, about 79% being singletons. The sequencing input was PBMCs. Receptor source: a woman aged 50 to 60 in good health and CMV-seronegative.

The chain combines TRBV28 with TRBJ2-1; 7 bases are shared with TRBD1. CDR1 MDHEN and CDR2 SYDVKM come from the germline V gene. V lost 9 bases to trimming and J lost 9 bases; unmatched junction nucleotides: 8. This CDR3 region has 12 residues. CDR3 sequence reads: CASYRGIGEQFF. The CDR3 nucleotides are TGTGCCAGTTACAGGGGCATAGGTGAGCAGTTCTTC.

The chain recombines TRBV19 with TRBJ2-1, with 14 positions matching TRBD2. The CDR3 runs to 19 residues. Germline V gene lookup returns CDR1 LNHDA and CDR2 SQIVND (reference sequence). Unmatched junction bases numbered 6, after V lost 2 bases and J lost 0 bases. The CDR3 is CASSIRLAGGPSSYNEQFF. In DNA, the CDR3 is TGTGCCAGTAGTATAAGACTAGCGGGAGGGCCGAGCTCCTACAATGAGCAGTTCTTC.

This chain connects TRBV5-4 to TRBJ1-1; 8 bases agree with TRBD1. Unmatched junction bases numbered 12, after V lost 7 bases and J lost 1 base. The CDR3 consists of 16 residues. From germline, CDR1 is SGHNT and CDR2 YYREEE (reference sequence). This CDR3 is CASGAGTGLANTEAFF. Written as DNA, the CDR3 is TGTGCCAGCGGGGCCGGGACAGGACTGGCGAACACTGAAGCTTTCTTT.

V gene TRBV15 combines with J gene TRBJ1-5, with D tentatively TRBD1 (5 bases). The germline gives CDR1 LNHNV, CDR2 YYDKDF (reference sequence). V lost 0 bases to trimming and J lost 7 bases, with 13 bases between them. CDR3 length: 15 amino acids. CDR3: CATSRDLGAGQPQHF. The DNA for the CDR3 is TGTGCCACCAGCAGAGATCTTGGGGCTGGACAGCCCCAGCATTTT.

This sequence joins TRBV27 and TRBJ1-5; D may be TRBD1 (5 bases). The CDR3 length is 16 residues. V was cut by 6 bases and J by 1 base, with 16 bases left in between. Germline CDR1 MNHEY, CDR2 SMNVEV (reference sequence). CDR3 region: CASRNFGRGSNQPQHF. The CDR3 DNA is TGTGCCAGCAGAAACTTTGGACGGGGGAGCAATCAGCCCCAGCATTTT.

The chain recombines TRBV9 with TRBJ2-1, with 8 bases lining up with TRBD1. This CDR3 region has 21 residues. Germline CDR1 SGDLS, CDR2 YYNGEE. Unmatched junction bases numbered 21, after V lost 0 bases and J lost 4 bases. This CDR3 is CASSVASTGVRFDQGYNEQFF. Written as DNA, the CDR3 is TGTGCCAGCAGCGTAGCGTCGACAGGGGTAAGGTTCGACCAAGGTTACAATGAGCAGTTCTTC.

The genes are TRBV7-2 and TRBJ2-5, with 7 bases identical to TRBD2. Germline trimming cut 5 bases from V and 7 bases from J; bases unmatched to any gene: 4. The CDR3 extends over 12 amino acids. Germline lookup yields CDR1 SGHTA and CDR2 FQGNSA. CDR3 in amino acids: CASSRTGGTQYF. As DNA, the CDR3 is TGTGCCAGCAGCCGGACGGGGGGGACCCAGTACTTC. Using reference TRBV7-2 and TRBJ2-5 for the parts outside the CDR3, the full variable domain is GAGVSQSPSNKVTEKGKDVELRCDPISGHTALYWYRQSLGQGLEFLIYFQGNSAPDKSGLPSDRFSAERTGGSVSTLTIQRTQQEDSAVYLCASSRTGGTQYFGPGTRLLVL.

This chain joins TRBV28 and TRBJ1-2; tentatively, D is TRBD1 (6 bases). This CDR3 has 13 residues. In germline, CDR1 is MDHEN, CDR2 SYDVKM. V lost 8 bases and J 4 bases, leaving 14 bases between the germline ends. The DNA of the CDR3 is TGTGCCAGCGCTCAGGGGACGGCCTATGGCTACACCTTC. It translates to CASAQGTAYGYTF.

The CDR3 nucleotides read TGTGCCAGCAGCACCCAGGGACTAGCGGGAACCATACACATCACAGATACGCAGTATTTT. The encoded protein is CASSTQGLAGTIHITDTQYF. The rearrangement links TRBV27 to TRBJ2-3, with 13 bases matching TRBD2. The germline V gene has CDR1 MNHEY and CDR2 SMNVEV (reference sequence). CDR3 length equals 20 residues. V was clipped by 6 bases and J by 2 bases; unmatched bases: 17.

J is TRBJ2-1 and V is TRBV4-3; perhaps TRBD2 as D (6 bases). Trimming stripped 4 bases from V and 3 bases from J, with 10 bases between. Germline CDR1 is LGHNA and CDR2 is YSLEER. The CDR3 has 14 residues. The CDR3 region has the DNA TGCGCCAGCAGCCGGGACTTAGACTACAATGAGCAGTTCTTC. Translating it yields CASSRDLDYNEQFF.